The present T cell receptor (beta chain) was sequenced within a study of tissue T cells after allogeneic stem cell transplantation. General observations from the study: Alloreactivity or antigen specificity of tissue TCRs was not determined; some clones might be host cells. Tissue-detected TCR repertoire was only partly captured by blood and spleen T cells. The patient cohort was small and clinically heterogeneous, with limited sampling depth.

The CDR3 runs to 14 residues. V lost 0 bases and J lost 6, with 11 bases in between. The V gene's germline CDR1 is NNHNN and CDR2 SYGAGS (reference sequence). The repertoire was sequenced with immunoSEQ multiplex PCR; TCRdb's copy has only in-frame clones and lacks some. This repertoire shows 7,500 or so clones, roughly 47% found once; its top ten account for 10% to 15%. On this clone itself: The target antigen is unknown. These gene names are mouse names. The CDR3 end is not reached by the read, which stops 1 residue before it; the germline J gene fills it in.

The time point was: mouse harvest day 7 after allogeneic transplant. Each mouse received 10^7 T-cell-depleted marrow cells plus 10^6 splenic CD5+ T cells by tail vein. B6 (H2b) cells into BALB/c (H2d) mice; tissues taken at day 7 or 14. The sequence came from a female BALB/c mouse given C57BL/6 T cells with graft-versus-host disease after an allogeneic hematopoietic cell transplant. The source material was lymph node tissue. The V gene is TRBV13-2, the J gene TRBJ2-5; possible D gene TRBD2, 6 bases. Incomplete CDR3 DNA: TGTGCCAGCGGTGATGCATTGGGGGAGGACACCCAGTAC. Protein: CASGDALGEDTQY. The full CDR3 reads CASGDALGEDTQYF.